These 24 T cell receptor beta chains share one sample of origin, sequenced in a study of blood T cell repertoires in COVID-19. The repertoire was sequenced with immunoSEQ multiplex PCR; TCRdb's copy has only in-frame clones and lacks some. Among 650,000 to 800,000 clones listed, over 80% were seen once. Sequences were obtained from peripheral blood. These receptors all stem from a woman aged 18-30 years with acute or convalescent COVID-19.

V usage is TRBV14 and J usage is TRBJ1-1; 8 nucleotides match TRBD1. The CDR3 extends over 17 amino acids. Unmatched junction bases numbered 7, after V lost 1 base and J lost 0 bases. CDR1 and CDR2 (germline): SGHDN, FVKESK. CDR3 DNA sequence: TGTGCCAGCAGCCAAGTGGGGACAGGAGTCCTGAACACTGAAGCTTTCTTT. Translation: CASSQVGTGVLNTEAFF.

The count of this clone is one. V gene TRBV5-8 combines with J gene TRBJ1-5, with TRBD1 matching 10 bases. The V and J ends lost 5 bases and 5 bases, in that order; junction bases with no gene match: 4. The CDR3 is 14 residues long. Germline V gene data show CDR1 as SGHTS and CDR2 as YDEGEE. CDR3 protein: CASRTTGGYQPQHF. The CDR3 DNA follows: TGTGCCAGCAGAACGACAGGGGGCTATCAGCCCCAGCATTTT.

This sequence joins TRBV19 and TRBJ1-2; 10 positions match TRBD1. The CDR3 length is 15 residues. From germline, CDR1 is LNHDA and CDR2 SQIVND (reference sequence). The V and J ends lost 6 bases and 6 bases, in that order; junction bases with no gene match: 10. The CDR3 region has the DNA TGTGCCAGTAGGACCATCGGGACAGGGGTCGATGGCTACACCTTC. Translated, it gives CASRTIGTGVDGYTF.

The J gene is TRBJ1-3, the V gene TRBV5-4; tentatively, D is TRBD1 (6 bases). The CDR3 runs to 16 residues. V dropped 6 bases and J dropped 3 bases, with 19 bases sitting between them. Germline V gives CDR1 SGHNT, CDR2 YYREEE (reference sequence). CDR3 DNA: TGTGCCAGCAAGAAGCTTGGGGGGGCTGGTGGAAACACCATATATTTT. Translating it yields CASKKLGGAGGNTIYF.

The chain has TRBV7-8 and TRBJ1-2; D is perhaps TRBD1 (6 bases). Deletions cut 5 bases from V and 0 bases from J, with 13 bases between. Per germline, CDR1 SGHVS and CDR2 FQNEAQ. CDR3 length equals 15 residues. The CDR3, as DNA: TGTGCCAGCAGCAGAGGACAGACTGCTAACTATGGCTACACCTTC. Residues: CASSRGQTANYGYTF. The full variable domain, completed using reference TRBV7-8 and TRBJ1-2, is GAGVSQSPRYKVAKRGQDVALRCDPISGHVSLFWYQQALGQGPEFLTYFQNEAQLDKSGLPSDRFFAERPEGSVSTLKIQRTQQEDSAVYLCASSRGQTANYGYTFGSGTRLTVV.

This clone was counted between two and nine times. CDR3 nucleotides: TGTGCCAGCAGCCAAGATATGGCGGCCGGGGAGCTGTTTTTT. It is translated as CASSQDMAAGELFF. The chain employs TRBV14 and TRBJ2-2; D is unclear. CDR1 and CDR2 from the germline V gene are SGHDN and FVKESK. This CDR3 has 14 amino acids. Trimming removed 0 bases from V and 6 bases from J, with 8 bases in between. The whole variable domain, filled in from reference TRBV14 and TRBJ2-2, reads EAGVTQFPSHSVIEKGQTVTLRCDPISGHDNLYWYRRVMGKEIKFLLHFVKESKQDESGMPNNRFLAERTGGTYSTLKVQPAELEDSGVYFCASSQDMAAGELFFGEGSRLTVL.

This clone was seen a single time. This sequence joins TRBV11-3 and TRBJ1-5; D uncertain. V lost 6 bases, J lost 0 bases, and 6 bases lay in between. The CDR3 consists of 13 residues. The germline gives CDR1 SGHNT, CDR2 YENEEA. CDR3 sequence: CASRGSSNQPQHF. The CDR3 bases are TGTGCCAGCAGGGGGAGTAGCAATCAGCCCCAGCATTTT.

This sequence joins TRBV27 and TRBJ1-1, with TRBD1 identical over 7 bases. The length of the CDR3 is 16 residues. Germline loops: CDR1 MNHEY, CDR2 SMNVEV (reference sequence). J gave up 0 bases and V 9 bases, and 13 bases lay outside the gene matches. For the CDR3, the DNA is TGTGCCAGTTTGACAGGGCCCTCGACTATGAACACTGAAGCTTTCTTT. Protein sequence: CASLTGPSTMNTEAFF.

The chain employs TRBV5-6 and TRBJ2-7, with D possibly matching TRBD2 (7 bases). V lost 6 bases and J 6 bases, leaving 16 bases between the germline ends. This CDR3 has 13 amino acids. CDR1 is SGHDT and CDR2 is YYEEEE in the germline V gene. The CDR3 coding sequence is TGTGCCAGCAACTGGGGGGGGCCAGGCGAGCAGTACTTC. Protein product: CASNWGGPGEQYF.

The rearrangement links TRBV15 to TRBJ2-7; 10 bases are shared with TRBD1. Losses at the gene ends were 9 bases for V and 2 bases for J; bases not matched to a gene: 7. Germline assignment: CDR1 LNHNV and CDR2 YYDKDF (reference sequence). The CDR3 contains 14 residues. CDR3: CATVRDRGTYEQYF. CDR3 DNA sequence: TGTGCCACTGTCCGGGACAGGGGTACCTACGAGCAGTACTTC.

This clone has a single count. The CDR3 nucleotides read TGTGCCAGTAGTATAGAAGGGACAGGGGTTGCCGAGCAGTTCTTC. Its protein product is CASSIEGTGVAEQFF. The V and J genes are TRBV19 and TRBJ2-1, with 10 bases fitting TRBD1. Germline V gene sequence: CDR1 LNHDA, CDR2 SQIVND (reference sequence). Trimming took 0 bases from V and 10 from J; bases not matched to a gene: 6. This CDR3 region has 15 residues.

The rearrangement links TRBV12-3 or TRBV12-4 to TRBJ2-3, with D tentatively TRBD2 (6 bases). This CDR3 spans 12 amino acids. The V end was cut by 7 bases, the J end by 9 bases, with 14 bases between. In DNA form, the CDR3 reads TGTGCCAGCACGCGGGGTATGGTCACGCAGTATTTT. It yields the protein CASTRGMVTQYF.

This chain uses TRBV30 with TRBJ2-3, with D perhaps TRBD2 (5 bases). The CDR3 loop spans 18 amino acids. Germline CDR1 is GTSNPN and CDR2 is SVGIG (reference sequence). The ends were cut back, 0 bases at V and 3 bases at J, with 22 bases in the middle. Here the CDR3 DNA reads TGTGCCTGGAGTGTAGGCCGCGGTGGCCTAGCTAGGACAGATACGCAGTATTTT. It is translated as CAWSVGRGGLARTDTQYF.

A few counts support this clone. This chain joins TRBV6-5 and TRBJ1-5, with 7 positions matching TRBD1. CDR1 MNHEY and CDR2 SVGAGI come from the germline V gene. CDR3 length: 15 amino acids. Trimming cost V 5 bases and J 4 bases; bases outside gene matches: 8. The CDR3 sequence is CASSKRDRANQPQHF. CDR3 DNA sequence: TGTGCCAGCAGTAAACGAGACAGGGCAAATCAGCCCCAGCATTTT.

The chain joins TRBV27 to TRBJ2-7; D remains unclear. The CDR3 is made up of 13 amino acids. V lost 2 bases to trimming and J lost 6 bases, with 11 bases between them. Germline assignment: CDR1 MNHEY and CDR2 SMNVEV (reference sequence). Here the CDR3 reads CASSLRSGFEQYF. The CDR3 coding sequence is TGTGCCAGCAGTTTAAGATCCGGGTTCGAGCAGTACTTC.

The chain combines TRBV12-3 or TRBV12-4 with TRBJ1-2, with TRBD1 as a possible D gene (6 bases). This CDR3 region has 13 residues. With 1 base removed from V and 8 bases from J, the gap between germline ends came to 11 bases. CDR3 nucleotide sequence: TGTGCCAGCAGTTTAGGACAGGAATTCGGCTACACCTTC. It codes for CASSLGQEFGYTF.

The chain links TRBV7-2 to TRBJ1-2, with 8 nucleotides matching TRBD1. The CDR3 covers 15 residues. Germline V gene sequence: CDR1 SGHTA, CDR2 FQGNSA. V lost 5 bases, J lost 5 bases, and 10 bases stayed unmatched. The CDR3 here is CASSNRTGLIYGYTF. CDR3 nucleotide sequence: TGTGCCAGCAGCAACCGGACAGGGCTGATTTATGGCTACACCTTC. The full variable domain, its missing parts supplied by reference TRBV7-2 and TRBJ1-2, is GAGVSQSPSNKVTEKGKDVELRCDPISGHTALYWYRQSLGQGLEFLIYFQGNSAPDKSGLPSDRFSAERTGGSVSTLTIQRTQQEDSAVYLCASSNRTGLIYGYTFGSGTRLTVV.

This clone came up once. The V and J genes are TRBV12-5 and TRBJ1-5; D possibly corresponds to TRBD1 (5 bases). This CDR3 has 17 amino acids. Germline CDR1 LGHNT, CDR2 FRNRAP. Trimming stripped 1 base from V and 1 base from J, with 14 bases between. In DNA form, the CDR3 reads TGTGCTAGTGGTTTGGCTTGGGGCGACCGGAGCAATCAGCCCCAGCATTTT. Its protein is CASGLAWGDRSNQPQHF.

V usage is TRBV24-1 and J usage is TRBJ1-2, with TRBD1 matching 12 bases. Germline CDR1 and CDR2: KGHDR and SFDVKD. The V gene end was trimmed by 7 bases and the J gene end by 6 bases; junction bases not matched to a gene: 5. The CDR3 runs 14 residues. CDR3 loop: CATRPGQGAHGYTF. The CDR3 bases are TGTGCCACCAGGCCGGGACAGGGGGCCCATGGCTACACCTTC.

This clone was seen only a few times. The chain links TRBV7-9 to TRBJ1-4; D is ambiguous. The CDR3 runs to 12 residues. The germline V gene encodes CDR1 SEHNR and CDR2 FQNEAQ (reference sequence). V was trimmed by 9 bases and J by 7 bases, leaving 12 bases between them. In DNA, the CDR3 is TGTGCCAGTAGGGAGCGCTTTGAAAAACTGTTTTTT. Residues: CASRERFEKLFF.

The V gene is TRBV18, the J gene TRBJ1-2, with 8 bases matching TRBD1. The germline V gene has CDR1 KGHSH and CDR2 LQKENI. Losses at the gene ends were 4 bases for V and 0 bases for J; bases not matched to a gene: 10. The length of the CDR3 is 17 residues. The CDR3 nucleotides read TGTGCCAGCTCACTCCGAGGACAGGGTAATCCTAACTATGGCTACACCTTC. It translates to CASSLRGQGNPNYGYTF. Full variable domain (missing parts from reference TRBV18 and TRBJ1-2): NAGVMQNPRHLVRRRGQEARLRCSPMKGHSHVYWYRQLPEEGLKFMVYLQKENIIDESGMPKERFSAEFPKEGPSILRIQQVVRGDSAAYFCASSLRGQGNPNYGYTFGSGTRLTVV.

This clone was found once. This chain joins TRBV12-5 and TRBJ1-4, with 8 bases lining up with TRBD1. CDR1 and CDR2 (germline): LGHNT, FRNRAP. Germline trimming cut 1 base from V and 3 bases from J; bases unmatched to any gene: 4. The CDR3 extends over 16 amino acids. The CDR3 region is CASGLAQGAANEKLFF. The CDR3 DNA sequence: TGTGCTAGTGGTTTGGCCCAGGGGGCGGCTAATGAAAAACTGTTTTTT.

The V and J genes are TRBV12-3 or TRBV12-4 and TRBJ1-1; D is uncertain. The CDR3 consists of 12 residues. Trimming took 4 bases from V and 6 from J, leaving 9 bases between them. The CDR3 reads CASSYELSEAFF. The CDR3 bases are TGTGCCAGCAGTTATGAGCTATCTGAAGCTTTCTTT.

Turning to this clone: The sample carries other DNA sequences with the same CDR3. The chain is built from TRBV4-1 and TRBJ1-6; perhaps TRBD1 as D (5 bases). V shed 1 base and J shed 0 bases, with 7 bases lying between them. The CDR3 covers 16 residues. Germline V gene sequence: CDR1 MGHRA, CDR2 YSYEKL. Written as DNA, the CDR3 is TGCGCCAGCAGCCAAGGGCAGGGCTCCTATAATTCACCCCTCCACTTT. Its protein product is CASSQGQGSYNSPLHF.